Listed here are 18 T cell receptor beta chains from one sample, sequenced in a study of cytomegalovirus exposure and HLA in healthy donors. PCR amplification relied on 60 Vbeta primers (plus 13 Jbeta primers). The table came from immunoSEQ multiplex PCR; TCRdb's copy has only in-frame clones and leaves some out. This table holds approximately 150,000 clones. Sequenced material: PBMCs. These TCRs come from a woman aged 18-30 years in good health and CMV-seronegative.

This CDR3 reads CASSKGLAGVNEQFF. DNA for the CDR3: TGTGCCAGCAGCAAAGGACTAGCGGGAGTCAATGAGCAGTTCTTC. The V gene is TRBV7-8, the J gene TRBJ2-1; the match to TRBD2 covers 13 bases. The CDR3 loop spans 15 amino acids. Trimming at V came to 5 bases and at J to 6 bases, leaving 4 bases not matched to a gene. Germline assignment: CDR1 SGHVS and CDR2 FQNEAQ.

The chain is built from TRBV5-4 and TRBJ1-2, with D hard to call. V was shortened by 0 bases and J by 2 bases, with 11 bases between the two germline ends. The CDR3 extends over 15 amino acids. Germline-derived CDR1 and CDR2 are SGHNT and YYREEE (reference sequence). The CDR3 DNA follows: TGTGCCAGCAGCTTGGGACAAATTCTAAACTATGGCTACACCTTC. The encoded protein is CASSLGQILNYGYTF.

V is TRBV9 and J is TRBJ1-4; perhaps TRBD1 as D (6 bases). This CDR3 contains 15 residues. V was pared by 2 bases and J by 7 bases, with 15 bases between. Germline V gene data show CDR1 as SGDLS and CDR2 as YYNGEE. CDR3 in amino acids: CASSVQGIVGEKLFF. The CDR3 DNA sequence: TGTGCCAGCAGCGTCCAGGGGATAGTAGGTGAAAAACTGTTTTTT.

The CDR3 is CAWGQGRGNQPQHF. In DNA, the CDR3 is TGTGCCTGGGGACAGGGTCGAGGAAATCAGCCCCAGCATTTT. This rearrangement joins TRBV30 to TRBJ1-5; 8 bases map to TRBD1. CDR3 length: 14 residues. V was clipped by 5 bases and J by 4 bases; unmatched bases: 7. Per the germline V gene, CDR1 is GTSNPN and CDR2 is SVGIG (reference sequence). Combining the CDR3 with reference TRBV30 and TRBJ1-5 gives the whole variable domain SQTIHQWPATLVQPVGSPLSLECTVEGTSNPNLYWYRQAAGRGLQLLFYSVGIGQISSEVPQNLSASRPQDRQFILSSKKLLLSDSGFYLCAWGQGRGNQPQHFGDGTRLSIL.

The V gene is TRBV2, the J gene TRBJ2-2; D perhaps matches TRBD1 (6 bases). V was pared by 6 bases and J by 0 bases, with 14 bases between. CDR1 and CDR2 from the germline V gene are SNHLY and FYNNEI. There are 16 residues in the CDR3. In nucleotides, the CDR3 is TGTGCCAGCAGCCGGGACAACCCGACGAACACCGGGGAGCTGTTTTTT. Translating it yields CASSRDNPTNTGELFF. Variable domain in full (rest from reference TRBV2 and TRBJ2-2): EPEVTQTPSHQVTQMGQEVILRCVPISNHLYFYWYRQILGQKVEFLVSFYNNEISEKSEIFDDQFSVERPDGSNFTLKIRSTKLEDSAMYFCASSRDNPTNTGELFFGEGSRLTVL.

V and J are TRBV10-2 and TRBJ2-7; 8 bases agree with TRBD1. Looked up from germline, CDR1 is WSHSY and CDR2 is SAAADI. With 6 bases clipped from V and 6 bases from J, the junction kept 10 bases outside the gene matches. This CDR3 is built from 14 residues. In DNA, the CDR3 is TGCGCCAGCAGGGCTGACAGGGGAAATTCCGAGCAGTACTTC. Amino acid sequence: CASRADRGNSEQYF.

The chain carries TRBV4-2 and TRBJ2-1; 9 bases are a match to TRBD2. Germline CDR1 reads LGHNA; CDR2 reads YNFKEQ. The CDR3 has 16 residues. Germline trimming cut 1 base from V and 4 bases from J; bases unmatched to any gene: 5. The CDR3 here is CASSQAGLAGYNEQFF. In DNA form, the CDR3 reads TGTGCCAGCAGCCAAGCGGGACTAGCAGGTTACAATGAGCAGTTCTTC.

This chain links TRBV30 with TRBJ1-1, with 7 bases that match TRBD1. The CDR3 is 15 residues long. Germline loops: CDR1 GTSNPN, CDR2 SVGIG (reference sequence). Trimming at V came to 2 bases and at J to 4 bases, leaving 10 bases not matched to a gene. In DNA, the CDR3 is TGTGCCTGGAGTCTACTGGCGACAGGGACCACTGAAGCTTTCTTT. The encoded protein is CAWSLLATGTTEAFF.

V gene TRBV7-9 combines with J gene TRBJ2-1; possibly TRBD1 for D (5 bases). This CDR3 is 14 amino acids long. Germline CDR1 and CDR2: SEHNR and FQNEAQ (reference sequence). The V end was cut by 1 base, the J end by 8 bases, with 12 bases between. CDR3 protein: CASSLDLQGYEQFF. DNA of the CDR3: TGTGCCAGCAGCTTAGACTTGCAGGGCTATGAGCAGTTCTTC. Full variable domain (outside the CDR3, taken from reference TRBV7-9 and TRBJ2-1): DTGVSQNPRHKITKRGQNVTFRCDPISEHNRLYWYRQTLGQGPEFLTYFQNEAQLEKSRLLSDRFSAERPKGSFSTLEIQRTEQGDSAMYLCASSLDLQGYEQFFGPGTRLTVL.

The J gene is TRBJ2-2, the V gene TRBV11-3, with D unclear. Germline V lookup: CDR1 SGHNT, CDR2 YENEEA. Trimming removed 1 base from V and 0 bases from J, with 12 bases in between. The length of the CDR3 is 17 residues. The CDR3 bases are TGTGCCAGCAGCTTAGGATCGTACCTAACGAACACCGGGGAGCTGTTTTTT. Translation: CASSLGSYLTNTGELFF.

Note on this clone: At one end the junction does not follow the germline gene, possibly because of a read error. The chain joins TRBV6-1 to TRBJ2-4, with D unresolved. The length of the CDR3 is 12 residues. The germline V gene encodes CDR1 MNHNS and CDR2 SASEGT. Written as DNA, the CDR3 is TGTGCCAGCAGTGACATGGAGAGTAAAGTGGACTTC. Translated, it gives CASSDMESKVDF.

The chain joins TRBV11-3 to TRBJ2-3, with 7 positions matching TRBD2. CDR3 size: 15 residues. The V segment lost 1 base and the J segment 0 bases; nucleotides outside the gene matches: 1. CDR1 is SGHNT, CDR2 YENEEA, per germline. The CDR3 spells CASSLGSGSTDTQYF. The CDR3 nucleotides are TGTGCCAGCAGCTTAGGTAGCGGGAGCACAGATACGCAGTATTTT.

V and J are TRBV7-2 and TRBJ2-1; a possible D gene is TRBD1 (5 bases). The CDR3 extends over 15 amino acids. Germline loops: CDR1 SGHTA, CDR2 FQGNSA. Between the trimmed V and J ends, which lost 6 bases and 2 bases, there was a span of 14 bases. The CDR3 region is CASRVAGSPYNEQFF. In DNA form, the CDR3 reads TGTGCCAGCAGAGTAGCAGGGTCCCCCTACAATGAGCAGTTCTTC.

The chain couples TRBV7-2 to TRBJ1-5, with 9 bases that match TRBD1. The CDR3 has 15 residues. In germline, CDR1 is SGHTA, CDR2 FQGNSA. Germline trimming cut 5 bases from V and 6 bases from J; bases unmatched to any gene: 8. The CDR3 DNA follows: TGTGCCAGCAGCCCCGGGACAGGGCGCGGTCAGCCCCAGCATTTT. This sequence encodes CASSPGTGRGQPQHF.

As to this clone: Other nucleotide sequences from this sample produce the same CDR3. The chain joins TRBV5-4 to TRBJ2-3; weak D call: TRBD1 (6 bases). The CDR3 loop spans 14 amino acids. V lost 2 bases, J lost 0 bases, and 7 bases lay in between. Germline CDR1 and CDR2: SGHNT and YYREEE (reference sequence). The CDR3 protein is CASSLQGSTDTQYF. The CDR3 DNA is TGTGCCAGCAGCTTACAGGGAAGCACAGATACGCAGTATTTT.

The rearrangement uses TRBV27 and TRBJ1-2, with TRBD1 as a possible D gene (6 bases). The germline V gene encodes CDR1 MNHEY and CDR2 SMNVEV (reference sequence). V lost 5 bases, J lost 4 bases, and 14 bases lay in between. The CDR3 runs to 14 residues. CDR3 amino acids: CASSPWTVGYGYTF. As DNA, the CDR3 is TGTGCCAGCAGTCCCTGGACAGTGGGCTATGGCTACACCTTC.

This CDR3 is CASSPLTSGSYADTQYF. The CDR3 DNA follows: TGTGCCAGCTCACCATTGACTAGCGGGAGTTACGCAGATACGCAGTATTTT. The chain couples TRBV18 to TRBJ2-3; 12 nucleotides align to TRBD2. The CDR3 runs 17 residues. In germline, CDR1 is KGHSH, CDR2 LQKENI. V was clipped by 2 bases and J by 4 bases; unmatched bases: 7.

The rearrangement links TRBV27 to TRBJ1-5; no definite D call. CDR3 length: 14 residues. Germline CDR1 and CDR2: MNHEY and SMNVEV (reference sequence). V was pared by 1 base and J by 3 bases, with 7 bases between. CDR3 DNA: TGTGCCAGCAGTTTATTTTCAGTCAATCAGCCCCAGCATTTT. It yields the protein CASSLFSVNQPQHF.